The 16 T cell receptor beta chains reported below all come from one sample, sequenced in a study of identical twins. TCRdb ran MiXCR on the 5' RACE reads and lists one entry per CDR3 protein. The data show 500,000 or so distinct CDR3 sequences, 14% seen once. These same records also appear under a second study, on yellow fever vaccine responses in identical twins.

Input material: CD4+ T cells sorted from blood. Source of these receptors: a woman in her late teens or twenties in good health.

The chain employs TRBV6-2 or TRBV6-3 and TRBJ2-5, with D possibly TRBD1 on 6 matching bases. Trimming took off 7 bases at V and 1 base at J, with 10 bases between the two ends. The CDR3 sequence is 13 residues long. Germline assignment: CDR1 MNHEY and CDR2 SVGEGT. CDR3 sequence (DNA): TGTGCCAGCAAGAGGGACACCCAAGAGACCCAGTACTTC. It translates to CASKRDTQETQYF.

The chain is built from TRBV18 and TRBJ2-3; D may be TRBD2 (5 bases). Deletions cut 3 bases from V and 4 bases from J, with 11 bases between. CDR1 is KGHSH, CDR2 LQKENI, per germline. CDR3 length equals 14 residues. The DNA of the CDR3 is TGTGCCAGCTCACCTAGCGCTCACCCAGATACGCAGTATTTT. Its translation is CASSPSAHPDTQYF.

The CDR3 reads CASSYGQGVFF. CDR3 DNA sequence: TGTGCCAGCAGTTACGGACAGGGTGTTTTCTTT. The chain combines TRBV7-9 with TRBJ1-1; TRBD1 aligns across 8 bases. After removal of 6 bases from V and 13 bases from J, the junction contained 7 bases not matched to a gene. This CDR3 comprises 11 residues. The germline CDR1 and CDR2 sequences are SEHNR and FQNEAQ (reference sequence). The full variable domain, its missing parts supplied by reference TRBV7-9 and TRBJ1-1, is DTGVSQNPRHKITKRGQNVTFRCDPISEHNRLYWYRQTLGQGPEFLTYFQNEAQLEKSRLLSDRFSAERPKGSFSTLEIQRTEQGDSAMYLCASSYGQGVFFGQGTRLTVV.

Many counts were recorded for this clonotype. The chain couples TRBV3-1 to TRBJ2-7; 7 bases line up with TRBD1. V shed 4 bases and J 5 bases; nucleotides not matched to a gene: 2. The CDR3 totals 12 residues. The germline CDR1 and CDR2 sequences are LGHDT and YNNKEL (reference sequence). DNA of the CDR3: TGTGCCAGCAGCCCGACAGGGAACGAGCAGTACTTC. Its protein product is CASSPTGNEQYF.

The chain couples TRBV24-1 to TRBJ2-7, with 12 bases that match TRBD1. J lost 4 bases, V lost 4 bases, and 4 bases had no gene match. CDR3 size: 15 residues. The germline V gene has CDR1 KGHDR and CDR2 SFDVKD. In DNA form, the CDR3 reads TGTGCCACCAGTGAAGCGGGACAGGGGGCGTACGAGCAGTACTTC. Encoded protein: CATSEAGQGAYEQYF.

This clonotype was found a few times. The chain combines TRBV9 with TRBJ2-7; 11 bases map to TRBD1. V lost 4 bases to trimming and J lost 2 bases; unmatched junction nucleotides: 5. Per the germline V gene, CDR1 is SGDLS and CDR2 is YYNGEE. This CDR3 comprises 15 residues. Here the CDR3 reads CASSSGQGGTYEQYF. CDR3 DNA sequence: TGTGCCAGCAGCTCGGGACAGGGGGGAACCTACGAGCAGTACTTC.

This chain connects TRBV20-1 to TRBJ2-7; weak D call: TRBD2 (5 bases). The V gene lost 5 bases and the J gene lost 4 bases, with 21 bases spanning the gap. CDR1 is DFQATT and CDR2 is SNEGSKA in the germline V gene (reference sequence). The CDR3 spans 15 residues. Here the CDR3 DNA reads TGCAGTGCTCAGAACCGGCGTCAGGACTTGTACGAGCAGTACTTC. Its protein product is CSAQNRRQDLYEQYF.

The chain employs TRBV5-1 and TRBJ2-2; tentatively, D is TRBD2 (6 bases). Looked up from germline, CDR1 is SGHRS and CDR2 is YFSETQ. Trimming removed 2 bases at V and 2 bases at J, with 10 bases between. The length of the CDR3 is 15 residues. The CDR3 here is CASSLTGTNTGELFF. The CDR3 bases are TGCGCCAGCAGCTTAACCGGGACTAACACCGGGGAGCTGTTTTTT. The complete variable domain, with remaining parts taken from reference TRBV5-1 and TRBJ2-2, reads KAGVTQTPRYLIKTRGQQVTLSCSPISGHRSVSWYQQTPGQGLQFLFEYFSETQRNKGNFPGRFSGRQFSNSRSEMNVSTLELGDSALYLCASSLTGTNTGELFFGEGSRLTVL.

This clonotype was detected a few times. The chain uses TRBV12-3 or TRBV12-4 and TRBJ2-2, with D unclear. The CDR3 has 17 amino acids. The V and J ends lost 2 bases and 1 base respectively, with 14 bases between them. The CDR3 bases are TGTGCCAGCAGTTTATTTGCCGGTAAAAAGAACACCGGGGAGCTGTTTTTT. This codes for CASSLFAGKKNTGELFF.

This clonotype was counted a few times. This chain connects TRBV12-3 or TRBV12-4 to TRBJ2-7, with 7 bases lining up with TRBD1. The CDR3 is 17 amino acids. Trimming removed 2 bases from V and 4 bases from J; junction bases left unmatched: 14. CDR3 region: CASSLSSLTGNMYEQYF. For the CDR3, the DNA is TGTGCCAGCAGTTTATCGTCCCTGACAGGGAATATGTACGAGCAGTACTTC.

V usage is TRBV24-1 and J usage is TRBJ2-3, with D uncertain. The CDR3 runs 13 residues. CDR1 and CDR2 from the germline V gene are KGHDR and SFDVKD. V was pared by 12 bases and J by 4 bases, with 16 bases between. The DNA for the CDR3 is TGTGCCTGCGCACGGGCTGGGGCAGATACGCAGTATTTT. Its protein product is CACARAGADTQYF.

V usage is TRBV11-3 and J usage is TRBJ2-3; D is tentatively TRBD1 or TRBD2 (6 bases each). Trimming removed 0 bases from V and 6 bases from J, with 10 bases in between. From germline, CDR1 is SGHNT and CDR2 YENEEA. The CDR3 is 14 residues long. The CDR3, as DNA: TGTGCCAGCAGCTTAGACCCGGGGGCGGATACGCAGTATTTT. Its protein is CASSLDPGADTQYF.

This clonotype came up a few times. This chain uses TRBV7-8 with TRBJ2-7; a possible D gene is TRBD1 (6 bases). Trimming took off 1 base at V and 0 bases at J, with 13 bases between the two ends. The CDR3 has 16 residues. CDR1 and CDR2 (germline): SGHVS, FQNEAQ. The CDR3 coding sequence is TGTGCCAGCAGCTTAGAGGGGGTGGGGAGCTCCTACGAGCAGTACTTC. This encodes CASSLEGVGSSYEQYF.

The chain uses TRBV28 and TRBJ2-3; 8 nucleotides line up with TRBD1. With V trimmed by 5 bases and J by 1 base, 5 bases remained unmatched. Looked up from germline, CDR1 is MDHEN and CDR2 is SYDVKM. The CDR3 runs to 15 residues. The CDR3 region has the DNA TGTGCCAGCAGTAGCCAGGGACAGGGCACAGATACGCAGTATTTT. Residues: CASSSQGQGTDTQYF.

J is TRBJ2-5 and V is TRBV20-1; D is possibly TRBD1 (6 bases). The CDR3 sequence is 13 residues long. CDR1 and CDR2 from the germline V gene are DFQATT and SNEGSKA (reference sequence). Trimming took 7 bases from V and 5 from J, leaving 17 bases between them. In nucleotides, the CDR3 is TGCAGTGTTTCGGACAGACCGGGGGAGACCCAGTACTTC. It yields the protein CSVSDRPGETQYF.

J is TRBJ2-3 and V is TRBV6-2 or TRBV6-3; no definite D call. The V end lost 2 bases, the J end lost 6 bases, and 21 bases lay between the germline ends. Germline CDR1 reads MNHEY; CDR2 reads SVGEGT. The CDR3 runs to 17 residues. The CDR3 DNA reads as TGTGCCAGCAGTTACGACCCTTGGACCCGAGTCTCGGATACGCAGTATTTT. Translated: CASSYDPWTRVSDTQYF.